This T cell receptor beta chain was recorded in a study of response to subunit inactivated influenza vaccine. The V segment lost 5 bases and the J segment 5 bases; nucleotides outside the gene matches: 9. There are 14 residues in the CDR3. TCRdb re-called the RT-PCR reads with MiXCR, one entry per CDR3 protein. In the table there are 800,000 or so distinct CDR3 sequences, about 20% of which are singletons. General study findings and limits: The authors offered the suggestion that each seasonal influenza vaccination recruits few new T cells.

Details on this clonotype: The target antigen is unknown.

J is TRBJ2-7 and V is TRBV12-3 or TRBV12-4, with 7 bases lining up with TRBD1. The sequences come from PBMCs from blood, collected roughly 5 days after vaccination. The receptor comes from a middle-aged man who received an inactivated influenza vaccine. CDR3 DNA: TGTGCCAGCAGTGGCCCGAGGGGGCTAAACGAGCAGTACTTC. Translating gives CASSGPRGLNEQYF.